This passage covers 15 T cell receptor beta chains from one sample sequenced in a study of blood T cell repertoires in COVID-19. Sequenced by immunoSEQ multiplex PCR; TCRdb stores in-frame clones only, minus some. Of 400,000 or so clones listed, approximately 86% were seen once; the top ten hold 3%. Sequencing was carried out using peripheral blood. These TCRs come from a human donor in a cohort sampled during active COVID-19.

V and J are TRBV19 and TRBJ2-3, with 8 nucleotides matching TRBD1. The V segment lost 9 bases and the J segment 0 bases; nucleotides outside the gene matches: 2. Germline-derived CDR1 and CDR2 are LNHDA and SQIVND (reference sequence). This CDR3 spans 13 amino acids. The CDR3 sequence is CASRDRSTDTQYF. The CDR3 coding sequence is TGTGCCAGCCGGGACAGGAGCACAGATACGCAGTATTTT.

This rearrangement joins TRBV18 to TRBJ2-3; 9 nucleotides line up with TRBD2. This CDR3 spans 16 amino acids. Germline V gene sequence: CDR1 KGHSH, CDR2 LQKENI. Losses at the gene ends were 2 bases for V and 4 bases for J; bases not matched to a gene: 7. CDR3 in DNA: TGTGCCAGCTCACCATTTGCTAGCGGGATCTCAGATACGCAGTATTTT. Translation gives CASSPFASGISDTQYF.

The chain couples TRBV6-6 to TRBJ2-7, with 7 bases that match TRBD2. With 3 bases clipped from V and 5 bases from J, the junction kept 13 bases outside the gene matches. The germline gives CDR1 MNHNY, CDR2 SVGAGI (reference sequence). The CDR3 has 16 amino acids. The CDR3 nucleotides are TGTGCCAGCAGTTATGCGGGAGCTGAGACTTTGAACGAGCAGTACTTC. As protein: CASSYAGAETLNEQYF.

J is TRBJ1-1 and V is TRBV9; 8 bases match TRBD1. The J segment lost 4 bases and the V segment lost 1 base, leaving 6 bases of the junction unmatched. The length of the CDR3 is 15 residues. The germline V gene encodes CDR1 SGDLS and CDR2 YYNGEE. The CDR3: CASSVSTTGGTEAFF. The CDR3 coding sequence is TGTGCCAGCAGCGTATCGACAACAGGGGGCACTGAAGCTTTCTTT.

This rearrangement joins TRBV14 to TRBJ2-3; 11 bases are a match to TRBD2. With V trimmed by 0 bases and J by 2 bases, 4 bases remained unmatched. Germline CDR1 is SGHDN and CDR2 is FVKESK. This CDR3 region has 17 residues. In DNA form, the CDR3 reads TGTGCCAGCAGCCAAGAACTAGCGGGAGCCAACACAGATACGCAGTATTTT. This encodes CASSQELAGANTDTQYF.

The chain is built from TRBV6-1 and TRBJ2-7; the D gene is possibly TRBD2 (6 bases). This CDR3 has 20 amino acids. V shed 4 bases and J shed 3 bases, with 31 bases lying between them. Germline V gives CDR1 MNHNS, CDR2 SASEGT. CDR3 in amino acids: CASSGTEGGVASPPLYEQYF. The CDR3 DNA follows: TGTGCCAGCAGTGGGACGGAGGGTGGGGTCGCAAGTCCCCCACTCTACGAGCAGTACTTC.

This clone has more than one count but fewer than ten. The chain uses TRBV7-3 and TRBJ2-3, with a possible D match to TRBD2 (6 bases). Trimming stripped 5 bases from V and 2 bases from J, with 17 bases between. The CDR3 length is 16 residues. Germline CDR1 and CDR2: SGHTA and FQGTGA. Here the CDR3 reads CASSLGAGRFTDTQYF. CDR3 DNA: TGTGCCAGCAGCCTAGGGGCGGGGCGATTCACAGATACGCAGTATTTT.

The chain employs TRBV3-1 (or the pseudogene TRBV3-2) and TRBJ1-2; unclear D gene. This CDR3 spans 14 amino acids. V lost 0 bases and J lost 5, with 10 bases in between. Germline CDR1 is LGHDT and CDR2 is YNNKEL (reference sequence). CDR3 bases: TGTGCCAGCAGCCAAGACCGGGTGCGATATGGCTACACCTTC. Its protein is CASSQDRVRYGYTF.

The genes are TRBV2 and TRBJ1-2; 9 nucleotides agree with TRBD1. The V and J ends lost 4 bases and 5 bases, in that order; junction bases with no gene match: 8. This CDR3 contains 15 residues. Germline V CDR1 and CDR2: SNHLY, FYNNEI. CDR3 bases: TGTGCCAGCAGTGTGAGACAGGGGGACTATTATGGCTACACCTTC. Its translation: CASSVRQGDYYGYTF.

CDR3 region: CASSKALGRGLEETQYF. Written as DNA, the CDR3 is TGTGCCAGCAGCAAAGCGCTAGGCAGGGGGCTGGAGGAGACCCAGTACTTC. J is TRBJ2-5 and V is TRBV21-1; TRBD1, the D gene given by the table, was not confirmed from the DNA. TRBV21-1 is classified as a pseudogene. The CDR3 runs to 17 residues.

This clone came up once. The CDR3 loop reads CASRPYRSGGEQYF. The CDR3 DNA sequence: TGTGCCAGCAGACCCTACAGGTCCGGGGGAGAGCAGTACTTC. The chain has TRBV2 and TRBJ2-7; tentatively, D is TRBD2 (6 bases). CDR3 length: 14 residues. Germline CDR1 reads SNHLY; CDR2 reads FYNNEI. Trimming removed 6 bases from V and 7 bases from J, with 19 bases in between.

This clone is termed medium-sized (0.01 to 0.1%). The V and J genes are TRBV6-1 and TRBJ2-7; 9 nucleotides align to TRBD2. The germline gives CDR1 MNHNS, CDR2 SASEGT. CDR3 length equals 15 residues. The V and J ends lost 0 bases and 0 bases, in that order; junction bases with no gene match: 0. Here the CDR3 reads CASSEASGSSYEQYF. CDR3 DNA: TGTGCCAGCAGTGAAGCTAGCGGGAGCTCCTACGAGCAGTACTTC.

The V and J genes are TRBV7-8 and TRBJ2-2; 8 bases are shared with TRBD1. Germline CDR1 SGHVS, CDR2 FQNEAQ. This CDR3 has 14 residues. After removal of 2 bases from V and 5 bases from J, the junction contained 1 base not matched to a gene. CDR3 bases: TGTGCCAGCAGCTTACAGGGGGCGACCGGGGAGCTGTTTTTT. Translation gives CASSLQGATGELFF. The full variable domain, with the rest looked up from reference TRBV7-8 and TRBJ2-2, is GAGVSQSPRYKVAKRGQDVALRCDPISGHVSLFWYQQALGQGPEFLTYFQNEAQLDKSGLPSDRFFAERPEGSVSTLKIQRTQQEDSAVYLCASSLQGATGELFFGEGSRLTVL.

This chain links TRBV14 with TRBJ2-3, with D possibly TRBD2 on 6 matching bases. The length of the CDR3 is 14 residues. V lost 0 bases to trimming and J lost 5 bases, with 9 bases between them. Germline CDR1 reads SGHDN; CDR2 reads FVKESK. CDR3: CASSQDLRGDTQYF. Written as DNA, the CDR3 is TGTGCCAGCAGCCAAGATCTGCGGGGAGATACGCAGTATTTT.

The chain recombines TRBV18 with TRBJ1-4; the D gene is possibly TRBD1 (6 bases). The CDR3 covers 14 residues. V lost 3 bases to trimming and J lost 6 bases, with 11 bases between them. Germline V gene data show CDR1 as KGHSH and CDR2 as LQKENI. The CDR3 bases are TGTGCCAGCTCACCCCAGGGGCTTGATGAAAAACTGTTTTTT. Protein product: CASSPQGLDEKLFF.